The text below deals with one T cell receptor beta chain. Antigen specificity is unknown. This may arise from a read error, as a much more abundant clone is one base away. Co-extraction of both nucleic acids (RNA and DNA) used roughly 20-33 mg of unsorted bulk tissue. Germline CDR1 SGHNT, CDR2 YYREEE (reference sequence). This CDR3 is 11 amino acids long. This specimen belongs to a study of tumor-infiltrating lymphocytes in primary liver carcinoma. Production of TCR beta cDNA used 400 to 650 ng total RNA together with a constant-region primer. Each TCR beta library was derived from three nested multiplex PCR rounds that employed slightly modified ARM-PCR. PCR rounds one and two used TRBV1-TRBV30 forward primers with a C-beta reverse primer for around 9 cycles each. Via MiXCR, TCRdb re-called the multiplex PCR reads, giving one row per CDR3 protein. The repertoire has fewer than 85,000 distinct CDR3 sequences, about 75% of them found once; the top ten carry around 24%.

Overall study findings and caveats: Tumor-blood pairs (like tumor-adjacent pairs) overlapped less than tumor region pairs did.

The TCR originated in a man in his forties or fifties with primary liver carcinoma and hepatitis B virus infection. V usage is TRBV5-4 and J usage is TRBJ2-1; D is uncertain. Sequenced: tumor-adjacent normal liver tissue. CDR3 loop: CASSSCNEQFF. CDR3 in DNA: TGTGCCAGCAGCTCCTGCAATGAGCAGTTCTTC. The full variable domain, rest sourced from reference TRBV5-4 and TRBJ2-1, is ETGVTQSPTHLIKTRGQQVTLRCSSQSGHNTVSWYQQALGQGPQFIFQYYREEENGRGNFPPRFSGLQFPNYSSELNVNALELDDSALYLCASSSCNEQFFGPGTRLTVL.